A selection of T cell receptor beta chains follows, all from one sample in a study of cytomegalovirus exposure and HLA in healthy donors. Assay used: immunoSEQ multiplex PCR; TCRdb lists only in-frame clones, some missing. Of around 140,000 clones detected, about 82% appear once; the ten largest clones hold around 2%. Source material: PBMCs. The receptors come from a female donor in good health and CMV-seropositive. Each CDR3 is given with its conserved first and last residue. A D gene is named only where the DNA matches it firmly. Expanded clones are given a class, and other clones once, few, many or no size at all.

d_call	j_call	v_call	clone_size	cdr3_aa	cdr3_nt
.	TRBJ1-5	TRBV12-1	.	CASSYQGPALNQPQHF	TGTGCCAGCAGCTATCAGGGCCCCGCATTAAATCAGCCCCAGCATTTT
.	TRBJ2-3	TRBV19	few	CASSMGRDTQYF	TGTGCCAGTAGTATGGGGCGGGATACGCAGTATTTT
TRBD1	TRBJ1-1	TRBV15	.	CATSRAPGQGFTEAFF	TGTGCCACCAGCAGAGCTCCGGGACAGGGGTTCACTGAAGCTTTCTTT
TRBD2	TRBJ2-7	TRBV4-1	once	CASSQVRLAGAEQYF	TGCGCCAGCAGCCAGGTCCGACTAGCGGGAGCCGAGCAGTACTTC
TRBD1	TRBJ1-4	TRBV5-6	.	CASSEGQGYIEKLFF	TGTGCCAGCAGCGAAGGACAGGGTTATATCGAAAAACTGTTTTTT
.	TRBJ1-2	TRBV9	few	CASSVGSANYGYTF	TGTGCCAGCAGCGTAGGCAGCGCTAACTATGGCTACACCTTC
TRBD2	TRBJ2-3	TRBV11-2	.	CASSRGTSGLFTDTQYF	TGTGCCAGCAGCCGCGGGACTAGCGGTCTTTTCACAGATACGCAGTATTTT
.	TRBJ1-1	TRBV11-2	.	CASSLDRNTEAFF	TGTGCCAGCAGCTTAGACAGGAACACTGAAGCTTTCTTT
TRBD2	TRBJ2-1	TRBV28	.	CASRGTGTSGRAGYNEQFF	TGTGCCAGCAGGGGAACCGGGACTAGCGGGAGGGCCGGGTACAATGAGCAGTTCTTC
TRBD1	TRBJ2-7	TRBV5-4	.	CASGQVDSEQYF	TGTGCCAGCGGACAGGTCGATAGCGAGCAGTACTTC
.	TRBJ1-1	TRBV28	.	CASSLGDLNTEAFF	TGTGCCAGCAGTTTGGGAGACTTGAACACTGAAGCTTTCTTT
.	TRBJ1-5	TRBV25-1	.	CASTRGNQPQHF	TGTGCCAGCACCAGGGGAAATCAGCCCCAGCATTTT
TRBD1	TRBJ2-5	TRBV18	.	CASSPSFGTGGQETQYF	TGTGCCAGCTCACCATCCTTTGGGACAGGGGGCCAGGAGACCCAGTACTTC
.	TRBJ1-5	TRBV6-1	few	CASSEKPGDLNQPQHF	TGTGCCAGCAGTGAAAAACCAGGGGACCTCAATCAGCCCCAGCATTTT
TRBD1	TRBJ1-2	TRBV7-9	.	CASSQDRVDGYTF	TGTGCCAGCAGCCAGGACAGGGTTGATGGCTACACCTTC
.	TRBJ2-3	TRBV28	few	CASSPREYGTDTQYF	TGTGCCAGCAGTCCTCGGGAGTACGGCACAGATACGCAGTATTTT
.	TRBJ1-2	TRBV7-2	.	CASSPSPTEAHGYTF	TGTGCCAGCAGCCCCTCCCCGACAGAGGCGCACGGCTACACCTTC
.	TRBJ2-1	TRBV5-1	few	CASSLAPTLWQFF	TGCGCCAGCAGCTTGGCGCCTACTTTATGGCAGTTCTTC
.	TRBJ1-3	TRBV30	.	CAWSRAGAGNAIYF	TGTGCCTGGAGCCGGGCAGGGGCTGGAAACGCCATATATTTT
TRBD1	TRBJ1-2	TRBV5-4	.	CASSVTGARGYTF	TGTGCCAGCAGCGTTACAGGGGCTAGAGGCTACACCTTC
TRBD2	TRBJ2-1	TRBV4-1	.	CASSQGAGGAHYNEQFF	TGCGCCAGCAGCCAAGGGGCCGGGGGGGCCCACTACAATGAGCAGTTCTTC
TRBD2	TRBJ2-2	TRBV30	.	CAWSDPSGGDTGELFF	TGTGCCTGGAGTGACCCTAGCGGGGGGGACACCGGGGAGCTGTTTTTT
.	TRBJ2-3	TRBV6-5	.	CASSYTRLSTQYF	TGTGCCAGCAGTTACACCCGTCTCAGTACGCAGTATTTT
.	TRBJ2-7	TRBV29-1	once	CSVAGEAYEQYF	TGCAGCGTTGCAGGGGAAGCCTACGAGCAGTACTTC
.	TRBJ2-3	TRBV19	once	CASRDPGKGTDTQYF	TGTGCCAGCAGAGACCCAGGGAAGGGGACAGATACGCAGTATTTT
.	TRBJ2-4	TRBV2	.	CASSGGFGGLAKNIQYF	TGTGCCAGCAGTGGAGGGTTCGGGGGGCTGGCCAAAAACATTCAGTACTTC
.	TRBJ2-1	TRBV7-2	.	CASSRRTVNEQFF	TGTGCCAGCAGCAGACGGACTGTCAATGAGCAGTTCTTC
TRBD1	TRBJ2-1	TRBV7-3	once	CASSVDRGRYNEQFF	TGTGCCAGCAGCGTAGACAGGGGGCGGTACAATGAGCAGTTCTTC
.	TRBJ1-5	TRBV30	.	CAWSVRRGQPQHF	TGTGCCTGGAGTGTAAGACGGGGTCAGCCCCAGCATTTT
.	TRBJ2-3	TRBV12-2	.	CASRFSGRRGGTRCRGNTQYF	TGTGCAAGTCGCTTTTCGGGACGTAGGGGGGGGACTAGATGTAGGGGTAATACGCAGTATTTT
.	TRBJ2-1	TRBV27	.	CASSLGLPEQFF	TGTGCCAGCAGTTTAGGCTTGCCTGAGCAGTTCTTC
TRBD1	TRBJ2-1	TRBV6-6	once	CASSYPDRMSYNEQFF	TGTGCCAGCAGTTACCCGGACAGGATGAGCTACAATGAGCAGTTCTTC
.	TRBJ2-7	TRBV18	.	CASSPLAASSYEQYF	TGTGCCAGCTCACCACTCGCGGCGAGCTCCTACGAGCAGTACTTC
.	TRBJ1-1	TRBV5-4	.	CASSLAGSEAFF	TGTGCCAGCAGCTTGGCCGGGTCGGAAGCTTTCTTT
TRBD2	TRBJ2-2	TRBV7-2	.	CASSLNRGGRNTGELFF	TGTGCCAGCAGCTTAAATCGGGGGGGCCGTAACACCGGGGAGCTGTTTTTT
.	TRBJ2-3	TRBV19	.	CASSTGLADTQYF	TGTGCCAGTAGTACGGGGTTAGCAGATACGCAGTATTTT
.	TRBJ2-7	TRBV11-2	.	CASSPGHYYEQYF	TGTGCCAGCAGTCCGGGACATTACTACGAGCAGTACTTC
.	TRBJ1-5	TRBV2	once	CASKQGINQPQHF	TGTGCCAGCAAACAGGGAATCAATCAGCCCCAGCATTTT
.	TRBJ1-1	TRBV9	.	CASSARSNTEAFF	TGTGCCAGCAGCGCCAGATCGAACACTGAAGCTTTCTTT
TRBD1	TRBJ1-2	TRBV2	.	CASSVDRGRNYGYTF	TGTGCCAGCAGTGTGGACAGGGGGCGGAACTATGGCTACACCTTC
TRBD2	TRBJ2-3	TRBV5-1	few	CASSWGEGVTDTQYF	TGCGCCAGCAGCTGGGGGGAGGGAGTAACAGATACGCAGTATTTT
.	TRBJ2-1	TRBV19	.	CASSTRVNEQFF	TGTGCCAGTAGTACCAGGGTTAATGAGCAGTTCTTC
TRBD2	TRBJ2-7	TRBV9	once	CASSPQGLAWYEQYF	TGTGCCAGCAGCCCCCAGGGACTAGCGTGGTACGAGCAGTACTTC
TRBD1	TRBJ1-4	TRBV6-1	.	CASSRQGAMGEKLFF	TGTGCCAGCAGTAGACAGGGGGCAATGGGTGAAAAACTGTTTTTT
.	TRBJ1-4	TRBV30	few	CAWSYGSGEKLFF	TGTGCCTGGAGTTACGGTTCCGGTGAAAAACTGTTTTTT
.	TRBJ2-7	TRBV15	.	CATSLYRDPYEQYF	TGTGCCACCAGCCTTTACAGGGATCCATACGAGCAGTACTTC
.	TRBJ2-4	TRBV4-1	few	CASSQVEVKNIQYF	TGCGCCAGCAGCCAAGTAGAGGTCAAAAACATTCAGTACTTC
.	TRBJ1-6	TRBV5-4	.	CASSLGQTNSPLHF	TGTGCCAGCAGCTTGGGACAGACTAATTCACCCCTCCACTTT
.	TRBJ1-5	TRBV5-8	once	CASSLETGVGNQPQHF	TGTGCCAGCAGCTTGGAGACAGGAGTGGGCAATCAGCCCCAGCATTTT
.	TRBJ1-4	TRBV12-2	.	CASRLAPAGANEKLFF	TGTGCAAGTCGCTTAGCGCCAGCAGGGGCTAATGAAAAACTGTTTTTT
TRBD1	TRBJ1-5	TRBV9	.	CASSRGQGTTNQPQHF	TGTGCCAGCAGCAGGGGACAGGGGACTACAAATCAGCCCCAGCATTTT
.	TRBJ2-3	TRBV28	.	CATKGQLAMSDTQYF	TGTGCCACCAAGGGGCAACTAGCAATGTCAGATACGCAGTATTTT
.	TRBJ1-4	TRBV28	.	CASSLGSSGDEKLFF	TGTGCCAGCAGTTTAGGTTCGTCAGGGGATGAAAAACTGTTTTTT
TRBD2	TRBJ2-3	TRBV6-5	.	CASSSAGVNTDTQYF	TGTGCCAGCAGTTCCGCGGGGGTGAATACAGATACGCAGTATTTT
.	TRBJ2-1	TRBV29-1	.	CSVLKGRGEQFF	TGCAGCGTCCTCAAGGGGCGCGGTGAGCAGTTCTTC
.	TRBJ2-7	TRBV19	few	CASSIDSLYEQYF	TGTGCCAGTAGTATTGACAGCCTATACGAGCAGTACTTC
.	TRBJ1-1	TRBV7-9	.	CASSLVPGNTEAFF	TGTGCCAGCAGCTTAGTACCAGGGAACACTGAAGCTTTCTTT